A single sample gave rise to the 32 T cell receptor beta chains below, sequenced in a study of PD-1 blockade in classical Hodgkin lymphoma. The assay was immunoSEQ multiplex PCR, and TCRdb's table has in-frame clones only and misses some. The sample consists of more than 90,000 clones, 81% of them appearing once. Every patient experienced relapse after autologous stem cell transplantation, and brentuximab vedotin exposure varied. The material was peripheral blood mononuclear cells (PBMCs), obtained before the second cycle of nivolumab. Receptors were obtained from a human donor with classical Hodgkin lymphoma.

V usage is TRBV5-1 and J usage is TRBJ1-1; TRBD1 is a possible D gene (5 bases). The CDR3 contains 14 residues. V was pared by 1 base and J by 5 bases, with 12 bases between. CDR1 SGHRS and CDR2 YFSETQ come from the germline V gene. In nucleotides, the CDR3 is TGCGCCAGCAGCTTGATGGGGGAGGTTACTGAAGCTTTCTTT. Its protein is CASSLMGEVTEAFF.

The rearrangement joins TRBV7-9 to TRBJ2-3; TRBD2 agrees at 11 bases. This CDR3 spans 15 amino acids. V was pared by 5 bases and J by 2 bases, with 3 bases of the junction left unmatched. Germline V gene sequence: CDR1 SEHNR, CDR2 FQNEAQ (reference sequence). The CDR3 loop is CASSVTSGTTDTQYF. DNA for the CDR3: TGTGCCAGCAGCGTGACTAGCGGGACCACAGATACGCAGTATTTT. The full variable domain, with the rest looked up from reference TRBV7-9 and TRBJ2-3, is DTGVSQNPRHKITKRGQNVTFRCDPISEHNRLYWYRQTLGQGPEFLTYFQNEAQLEKSRLLSDRFSAERPKGSFSTLEIQRTEQGDSAMYLCASSVTSGTTDTQYFGPGTRLTVL.

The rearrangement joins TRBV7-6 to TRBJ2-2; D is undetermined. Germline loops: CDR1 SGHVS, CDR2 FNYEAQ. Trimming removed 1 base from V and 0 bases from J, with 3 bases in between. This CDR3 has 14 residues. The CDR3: CASSLVTNTGELFF. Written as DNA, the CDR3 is TGTGCCAGCAGCTTAGTGACGAACACCGGGGAGCTGTTTTTT.

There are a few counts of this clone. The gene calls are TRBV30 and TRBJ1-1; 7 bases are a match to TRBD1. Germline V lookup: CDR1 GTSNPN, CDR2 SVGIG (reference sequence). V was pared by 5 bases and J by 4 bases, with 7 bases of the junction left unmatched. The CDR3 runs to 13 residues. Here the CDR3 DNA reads TGTGCCTGGGGTAGACAGGGAGGCACTGAAGCTTTCTTT. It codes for CAWGRQGGTEAFF.

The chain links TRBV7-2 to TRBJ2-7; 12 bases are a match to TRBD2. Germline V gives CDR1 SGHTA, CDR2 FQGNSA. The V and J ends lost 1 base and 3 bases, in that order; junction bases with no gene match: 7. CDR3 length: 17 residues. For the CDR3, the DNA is TGTGCCAGCAGCTTAGGGTGGCAGGGACTAGCGGGCTACGAGCAGTACTTC. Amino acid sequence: CASSLGWQGLAGYEQYF.

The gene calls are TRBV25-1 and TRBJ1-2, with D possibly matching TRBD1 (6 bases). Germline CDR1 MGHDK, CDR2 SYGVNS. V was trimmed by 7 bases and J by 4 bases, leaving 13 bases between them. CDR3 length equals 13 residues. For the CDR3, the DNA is TGTGCCAGCAACAGGGACCCTGGCTATGGCTACACCTTC. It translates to CASNRDPGYGYTF.

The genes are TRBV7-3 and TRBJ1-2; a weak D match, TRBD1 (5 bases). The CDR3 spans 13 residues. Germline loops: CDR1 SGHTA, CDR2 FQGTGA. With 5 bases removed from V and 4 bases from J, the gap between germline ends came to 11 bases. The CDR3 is CASSQGDGYGYTF. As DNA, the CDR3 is TGTGCCAGCAGCCAAGGGGACGGCTATGGCTACACCTTC. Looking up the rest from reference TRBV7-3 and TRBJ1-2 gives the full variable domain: GAGVSQTPSNKVTEKGKYVELRCDPISGHTALYWYRQSLGQGPEFLIYFQGTGAADDSGLPNDRFFAVRPEGSVSTLKIQRTERGDSAVYLCASSQGDGYGYTFGSGTRLTVV.

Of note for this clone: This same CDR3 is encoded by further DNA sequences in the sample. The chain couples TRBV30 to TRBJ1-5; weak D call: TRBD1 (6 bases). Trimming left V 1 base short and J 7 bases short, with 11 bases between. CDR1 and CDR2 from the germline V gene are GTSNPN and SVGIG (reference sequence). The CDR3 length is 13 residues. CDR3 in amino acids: CAWSAGAGQPQHF. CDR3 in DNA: TGTGCCTGGAGTGCAGGGGCGGGGCAGCCCCAGCATTTT.

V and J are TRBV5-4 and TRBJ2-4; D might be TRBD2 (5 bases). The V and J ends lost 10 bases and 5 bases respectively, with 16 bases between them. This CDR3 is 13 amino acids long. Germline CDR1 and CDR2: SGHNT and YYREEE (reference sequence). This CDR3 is CAGGDGLQNIQYF. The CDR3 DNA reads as TGTGCCGGTGGGGATGGACTGCAAAACATTCAGTACTTC.

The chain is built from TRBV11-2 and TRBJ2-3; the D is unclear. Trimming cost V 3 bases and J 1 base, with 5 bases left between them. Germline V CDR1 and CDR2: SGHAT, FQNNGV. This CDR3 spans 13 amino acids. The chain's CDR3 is CASSFSGTDTQYF. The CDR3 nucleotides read TGTGCCAGCAGCTTTAGTGGCACAGATACGCAGTATTTT.

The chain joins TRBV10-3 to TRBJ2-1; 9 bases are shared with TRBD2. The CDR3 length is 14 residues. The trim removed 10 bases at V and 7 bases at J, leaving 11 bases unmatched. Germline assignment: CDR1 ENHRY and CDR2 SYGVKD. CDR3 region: CATHGLAGSNEQFF. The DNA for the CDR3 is TGTGCCACCCATGGGCTAGCGGGAAGTAATGAGCAGTTCTTC.

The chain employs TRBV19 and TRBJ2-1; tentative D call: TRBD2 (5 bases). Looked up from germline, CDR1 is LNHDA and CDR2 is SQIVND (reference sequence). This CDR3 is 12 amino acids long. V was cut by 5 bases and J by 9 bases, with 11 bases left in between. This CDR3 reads CASSSGFSEQFF. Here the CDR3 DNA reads TGTGCCAGTAGTTCGGGGTTCAGTGAGCAGTTCTTC.

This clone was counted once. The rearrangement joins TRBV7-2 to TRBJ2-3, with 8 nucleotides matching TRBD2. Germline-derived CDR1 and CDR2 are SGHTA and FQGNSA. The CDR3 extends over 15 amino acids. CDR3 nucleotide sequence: TGTGCTATCATACGGGGGGGGCTTCGCACAGATACGCAGTATTTT. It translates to CAIIRGGLRTDTQYF.

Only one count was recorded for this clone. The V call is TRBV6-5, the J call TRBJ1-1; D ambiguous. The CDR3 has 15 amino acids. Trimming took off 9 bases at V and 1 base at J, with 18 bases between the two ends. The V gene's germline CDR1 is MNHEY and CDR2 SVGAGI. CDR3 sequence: CASRRQVAENTEAFF. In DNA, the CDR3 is TGTGCCAGTCGGCGGCAGGTAGCAGAGAACACTGAAGCTTTCTTT.

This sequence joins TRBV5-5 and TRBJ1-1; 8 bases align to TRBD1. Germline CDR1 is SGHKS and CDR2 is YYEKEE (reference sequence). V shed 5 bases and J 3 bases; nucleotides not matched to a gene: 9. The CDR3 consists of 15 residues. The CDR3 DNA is TGTGCCAGCAGGCCCTGGACAGGGAGGGACACTGAAGCTTTCTTT. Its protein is CASRPWTGRDTEAFF.

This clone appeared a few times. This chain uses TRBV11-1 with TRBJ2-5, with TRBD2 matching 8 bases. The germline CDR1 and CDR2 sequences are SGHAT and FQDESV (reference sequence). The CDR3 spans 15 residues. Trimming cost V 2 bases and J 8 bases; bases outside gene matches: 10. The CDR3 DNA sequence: TGTGCCAGCAGCTTACGAGCGGGAGAGACAGACACCCAGTACTTC. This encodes CASSLRAGETDTQYF.

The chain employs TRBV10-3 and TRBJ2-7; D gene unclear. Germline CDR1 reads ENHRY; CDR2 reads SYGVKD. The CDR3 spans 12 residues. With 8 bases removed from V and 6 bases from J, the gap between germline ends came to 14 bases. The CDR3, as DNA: TGTGCCATCGGAAAGGATGGGTCCGAGCAGTACTTC. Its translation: CAIGKDGSEQYF.

The CDR3, as DNA: TGCAGCGTCCGCTCCTCAACAGGGACGACTAACTATGGCTACACCTTC. This encodes CSVRSSTGTTNYGYTF. The rearrangement uses TRBV29-1 and TRBJ1-2, with a possible D match to TRBD1 (6 bases). Germline CDR1 SQVTM, CDR2 ANQGSEA. This CDR3 has 16 amino acids. Trimming took off 6 bases at V and 0 bases at J, with 20 bases between the two ends.

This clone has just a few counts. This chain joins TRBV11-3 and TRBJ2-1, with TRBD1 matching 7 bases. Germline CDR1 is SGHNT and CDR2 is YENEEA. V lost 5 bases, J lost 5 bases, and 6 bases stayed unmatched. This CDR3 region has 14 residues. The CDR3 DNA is TGTGCCAGCAGCCCCCGGGACAGTGACAATGAGCAGTTCTTC. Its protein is CASSPRDSDNEQFF.

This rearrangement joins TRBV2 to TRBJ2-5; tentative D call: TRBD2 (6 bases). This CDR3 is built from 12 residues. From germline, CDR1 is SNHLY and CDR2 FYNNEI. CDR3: CAGGRGSVTQYF. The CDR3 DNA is TGTGCGGGAGGTAGGGGTTCGGTGACCCAGTACTTC.

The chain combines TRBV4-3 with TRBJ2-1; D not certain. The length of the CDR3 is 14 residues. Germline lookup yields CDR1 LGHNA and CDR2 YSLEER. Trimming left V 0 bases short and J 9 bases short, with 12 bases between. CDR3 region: CASSQDYDGGEQFF. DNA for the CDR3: TGCGCCAGCAGCCAAGATTACGACGGCGGTGAGCAGTTCTTC.

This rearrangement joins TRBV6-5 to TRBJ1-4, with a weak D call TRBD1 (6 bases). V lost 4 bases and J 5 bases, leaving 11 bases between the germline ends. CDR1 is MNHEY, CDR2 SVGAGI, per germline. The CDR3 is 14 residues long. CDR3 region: CASSLDGGNEKLFF. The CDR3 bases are TGTGCCAGCAGTTTGGACGGGGGCAATGAAAAACTGTTTTTT.

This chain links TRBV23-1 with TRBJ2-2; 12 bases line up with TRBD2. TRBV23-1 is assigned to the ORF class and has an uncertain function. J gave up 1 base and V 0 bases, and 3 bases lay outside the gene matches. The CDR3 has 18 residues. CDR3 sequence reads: CASSQSTSGRRNTGELFF. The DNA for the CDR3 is TGCGCCAGCAGTCAATCGACTAGCGGGAGACGGAACACCGGGGAGCTGTTTTTT.

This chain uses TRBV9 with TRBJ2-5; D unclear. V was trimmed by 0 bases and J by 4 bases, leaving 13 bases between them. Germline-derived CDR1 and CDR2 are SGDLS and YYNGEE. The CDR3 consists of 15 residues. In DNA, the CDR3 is TGTGCCAGCAGCGTAGGAGGCTACCCCGCAGAGACCCAGTACTTC. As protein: CASSVGGYPAETQYF.

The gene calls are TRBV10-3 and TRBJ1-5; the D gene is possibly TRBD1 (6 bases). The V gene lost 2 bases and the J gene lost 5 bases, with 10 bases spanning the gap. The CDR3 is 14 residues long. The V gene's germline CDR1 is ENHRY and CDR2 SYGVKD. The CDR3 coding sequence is TGTGCCATCAGTGAGACAGGGACCGATCAGCCCCAGCATTTT. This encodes CAISETGTDQPQHF.

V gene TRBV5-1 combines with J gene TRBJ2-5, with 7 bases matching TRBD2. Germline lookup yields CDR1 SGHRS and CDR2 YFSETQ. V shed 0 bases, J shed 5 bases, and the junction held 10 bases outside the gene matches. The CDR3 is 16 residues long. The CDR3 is CASSLGLAVVLETQYF. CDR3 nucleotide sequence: TGCGCCAGCAGCTTGGGACTAGCAGTAGTTCTGGAGACCCAGTACTTC.

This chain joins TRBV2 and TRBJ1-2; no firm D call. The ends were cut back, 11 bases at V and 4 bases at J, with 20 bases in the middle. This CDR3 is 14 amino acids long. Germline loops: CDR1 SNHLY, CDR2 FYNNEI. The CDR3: CAGSPSQPPYGYTF. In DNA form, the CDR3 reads TGTGCCGGATCCCCCTCCCAGCCTCCCTATGGCTACACCTTC.

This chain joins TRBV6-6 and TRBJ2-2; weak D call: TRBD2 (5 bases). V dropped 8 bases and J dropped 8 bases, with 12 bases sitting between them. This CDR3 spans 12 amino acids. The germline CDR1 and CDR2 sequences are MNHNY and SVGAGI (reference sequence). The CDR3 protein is CASSGEGGELFF. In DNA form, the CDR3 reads TGTGCCAGCTCTGGAGAGGGAGGGGAGCTGTTTTTT.

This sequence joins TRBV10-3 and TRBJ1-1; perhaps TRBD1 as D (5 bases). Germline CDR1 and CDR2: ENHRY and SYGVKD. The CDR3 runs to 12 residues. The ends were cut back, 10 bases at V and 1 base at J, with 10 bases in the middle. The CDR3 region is CASRGENTEAFF. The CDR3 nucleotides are TGTGCCAGCCGAGGGGAGAACACTGAAGCTTTCTTT.

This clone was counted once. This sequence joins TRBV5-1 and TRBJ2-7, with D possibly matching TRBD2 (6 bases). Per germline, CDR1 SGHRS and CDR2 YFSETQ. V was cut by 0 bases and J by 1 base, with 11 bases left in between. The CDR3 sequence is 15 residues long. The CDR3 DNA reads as TGCGCCAGCAGCTTGGTGGCGGGGCCATCCTACGAGCAGTACTTC. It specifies CASSLVAGPSYEQYF.

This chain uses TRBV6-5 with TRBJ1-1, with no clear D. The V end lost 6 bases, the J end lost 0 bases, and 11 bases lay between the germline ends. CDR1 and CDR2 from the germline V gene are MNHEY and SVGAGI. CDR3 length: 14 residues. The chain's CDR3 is CASRPPRLNTEAFF. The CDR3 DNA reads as TGTGCCAGCAGGCCGCCCCGGCTGAACACTGAAGCTTTCTTT.

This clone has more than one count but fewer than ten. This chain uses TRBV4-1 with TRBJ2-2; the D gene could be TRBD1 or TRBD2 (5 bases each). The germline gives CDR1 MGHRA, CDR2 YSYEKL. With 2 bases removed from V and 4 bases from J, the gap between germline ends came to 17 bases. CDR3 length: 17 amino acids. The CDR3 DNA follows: TGCGCCAGCAGCCAACGGGACCTCGGACTTAGCACCGGGGAGCTGTTTTTT. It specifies CASSQRDLGLSTGELFF.